This T cell receptor beta chain stems from a study of cytomegalovirus exposure and HLA in healthy donors (dated by TCRdb to between 2016 and 2019). About the study as a whole: An earlier analysis of 587 of the donors reported 250 to 300 Gb of sequence data and approximately 110 million unique TCR beta sequences from about 180 million T cells. An earlier analysis of some 600 of the donors applied high-throughput TCR beta sequencing to assess whether each TCR beta V gene segment acted as functional or pseudogenic. Because of strong linkage in the cohort, roughly five DR-DQ haplotypes were treated as single units for association and clustering. Approximately 300 gigabases of sequencing data and around 85 million unique TCR sequences made up an early release that covered nearly 650 HLA-typed donors. To study patterns of TCR occurrence, a later analysis re-analyzed previously published TCR beta repertoires from 600 to 750 donors and added high-resolution HLA genotyping. Of the roughly 410 genotyped donors, roughly 76% were placed in the genetic ancestry cluster associated with self-reported Caucasian donors. All discovery cohort repertoires had been generated using a single sequencing platform. Typing coverage differed by locus: A, B, C, DRB1 and DQB1 were typed in roughly 620-630 donors, DQA1 in 522, DPA1 in around 600, and DPB1 in roughly 470. HLA typing included class I and class II loci at four-digit resolution. In addition to the first cohort of approximately 650 subjects, a separate validation cohort of over 90 different subjects was used. In the later analysis, no new phenotypic data were used to find candidate immune exposures; instead, reliance was placed on TCR beta sequences and their occurrence across donors. A later genetic analysis took genome-wide SNP genotypes for about 65% of the roughly 670 donors and used that subset as a discovery cohort. Donor age, sex, ethnicity and CMV serostatus were collected together with the repertoire data. The study used immunosequencing to profile the T cell repertoires of 670 or so subjects and linked those repertoires to cytomegalovirus serostatus. Across approximately 420 genotyped donors of the cohort, an average of about 240,000 unique TCR beta nucleotide sequences per donor were sequenced, and roughly a sixth of those sequences were non-productive. To predict cytomegalovirus infection status, the study combined high-throughput TCR immunosequencing, statistical association of individual TCRs with disease status, and machine learning. The study aimed to test whether cataloging public T cell receptors could reveal signatures of past pathogen exposure.

The cohort comprised 710 or so healthy bone marrow donors. At the time of sampling, every cohort member was nominally healthy, though immune exposures that went unrecorded were likely present. The donor was CMV seropositive and belonged to the group of 250 to 350 seropositive cohort members. A peripheral blood sample was collected from each donor, and TCR beta sequencing was performed on peripheral blood mononuclear cells. Genomic DNA extraction from the blood cell samples was performed with the Qiagen DNeasy Blood Extraction Kit. Findings and caveats that apply to the study as a whole: An association between a missense DCLRE1C variant and V-gene and J-gene trimming of TCR beta chains was found in a later genetic analysis and replicated in an independent cohort. At a false discovery rate of 0.05, a later analysis linked approximately 18,000 TCR beta sequences to specific HLA alleles. Immune exposure information for the cohort was limited to CMV serostatus. Because some donors lacked HLA typing at each locus, the association tests relied only on the typed subset. According to the authors, the approach could potentially be generalized to other disease states and immunological phenotypes. Compared with equally common non-associated chains, HLA-associated TCR beta chains in a later analysis were more clonally expanded and had lower generation probabilities. Some IMGT-functional V segments, including TRBV6-2 and TRBV6-3, could not be told apart with the 87-base-pair reads, so those segments were excluded. The classifier was reported to diagnose cytomegalovirus status with high specificity and sensitivity in both the original cohort and the validation cohort. An earlier analysis of approximately 600 of the donors showed that most TCR beta V segments appeared in productive rearrangements either about 87% or about 30% of the time, which broadly matched IMGT annotations. In vitro tests confirmed that three of the cytomegalovirus-associated TCR beta chains recognize cytomegalovirus antigens. The study gave a list of 150 to 200 TCR beta chains associated with cytomegalovirus. In this cohort, only TCR beta chains were sequenced, and detectable features were limited by the absence of alpha or paired-chain data. Several of the top co-occurrence clusters appeared to be linked to parvovirus B19, influenza, CMV and Epstein-Barr virus, according to a later analysis. In a later analysis, TCR association rates were found to vary across HLA loci, with the most associated TCRs seen for DRB1 alleles and the fewest for HLA-C alleles. Linkage disequilibrium might explain the correlated functional status among segregating V segments, but an unknown experimental factor could not be ruled out. When HLA alleles, especially DR and DQ, strongly co-occurred, attributing TCR associations to individual alleles was difficult. Presence/absence analyses assumed roughly uniform sequencing depth across donors, an assumption that may not hold. According to a later genetic analysis, donors in an Asian-associated ancestry cluster had fewer N-insertions in productive TCRs than the approximately 710-donor mean. The sequencing pipeline was judged likely to have produced a cluster of highly shared sequence variants as a technical artifact. A further reported finding was that TCR beta sequences accurately predicted the HLA-A and HLA-B alleles for most subjects in the first cohort. While some public TCRs were present in many individuals, most TCR sequences turned up only very rarely across donors. The earlier analysis of fewer than 750 of the donors excluded roughly 17 rarely observed V segments, including chromosome 9 orphons, because counts were too low. According to a later analysis, most CMV-associated TCR beta chains appeared to be HLA-restricted, and the HLA associations seemed to be driven largely by CMV exposure.

Library method: the immunoSEQ multiplex PCR assay. For the multiplex PCR, a mixture combining 60 forward primers for TCR Vbeta segments and 13 reverse primers for TCR Jbeta segments was used. Amplification of the CDR3 region of rearranged TCR beta genes was performed with a multiplex PCR assay on genomic DNA. The amplified TCR beta libraries were sequenced on the Illumina HiSeq System as 87-base-pair reads. In the original analysis: In a later analysis, tens of millions of unique TCR beta chains were counted across the 500 to 700 repertoires, and roughly 10 million of these chains were shared by at least two donors. Raw reads were error-corrected and collapsed into unique sequences with a nearest-neighbor algorithm that merged closely related sequences to remove PCR and sequencing errors. V, D and J gene segments were assigned by aligning CDR3 sequences to IMGT reference sequences. For a sequence to be retained, a match of at least six nucleotides was required to both a V gene segment and a J gene segment. A rearrangement counted as productive if the CDR3 had no stop codons and remained in frame with V and J, and every other rearrangement counted as non-productive. Following IMGT convention, CDR3 was defined as the stretch from the second conserved V-encoded cysteine to the conserved J-encoded phenylalanine. The earlier analysis of about 590 of the donors excluded sequences that lacked an unambiguous match to a single V gene segment. An earlier analysis of fewer than 750 of the donors classified V segments as functional when productive rearrangements were above 56.7% and as segregating when the standard deviation between donors was above 5%. A statistical classification framework was built to diagnose cytomegalovirus status from the catalog of TCR beta chain sequences. In a later analysis, TCR nucleotide sequences were compared against IMGT/GENE-DB human TR gene sequences so that V and J genes could be assigned. A later analysis assigned CDR3 sequences and most-parsimonious VDJ recombination scenarios with the TCRdist pipeline. In a later analysis, each TCR beta chain was defined by its CDR3 amino acid sequence together with its V-gene family, and reads without a unique V-gene family were excluded. As a way to deal with suspected cross-contamination and a sequencing artifact, a later analysis dropped under 600 nucleotide sequences that were highly shared and had low generation probability. In a later analysis, a clonal expansion index for each public chain was calculated from normalized within-repertoire ranks of inferred template counts. In a later analysis, generation probabilities were computed using a VDJ recombination model fitted to out-of-frame rearrangements, and the results were checked against IGoR. In a later analysis, TCR-TCR, TCR-HLA and TCR-CMV co-occurrence was scored with hypergeometric tests, and a repertoire-size bias correction was applied to TCR pairs. False discovery rates were estimated in a later analysis by permuting HLA or CMV assignments 20 times. In a later analysis, co-occurring TCRs were grouped using DBSCAN, with TCRdist sequence similarity added in when clustering inside HLA-allele-positive subsets. Repertoires with fewer than 30,000 or more than 120,000 public chains were left out of co-occurrence clustering, as were five repertoires with anomalous nucleotide sharing. TCRdb limited this immuneACCESS table to in-frame rearrangements with V and J called. A share of clones is missing; checked studies link under half to unresolved V genes, and the rest is unexplained. Clone size and V and J calls were adopted from that table, with D and trimming inferred from the DNA. The sample table contains 160,000 or so clones; only one count was recorded for 82% of them. The ten largest clones take up around a tenth of the sample.

From a lookup of the germline V gene, CDR1 and CDR2 are SGHTA and FQGNSA. Clipping removes 5 bases from V and 7 bases from J, with 6 as the unmatched junction base count. The CDR3 numbers 13 residues from cysteine through phenylalanine. Solely the CDR3 DNA is kept, with 39 bases framed from the first base. This clone was detected only a few times. What this receptor recognizes is not known. Per-base qualities were not stored, and no clone one base away is much larger. The receptor's source is a man aged 45-65 years in good health and CMV-seropositive. The specimen was PBMCs. The chain couples TRBV7-2 to TRBJ1-1; TRBD1 fits 8 bases in the junction. The DNA sequence is given as TGTGCCAGCAGCCGGGGACAGGCGGGTGAAGCTTTCTTT. This is translated as CASSRGQAGEAFF.